One T cell receptor (beta chain) is described in this entry. The antigen remains unidentified. The data derive from a study of cytomegalovirus exposure and HLA in healthy donors. General study findings and limits: Investigators reported more than 150 TCR beta chains as tied to cytomegalovirus. As a later analysis showed, several of the most significant clusters appeared to be linked to common viral pathogens.

Germline assignment: CDR1 SGHVS and CDR2 FNYEAQ. With V trimmed by 1 base and J by 4 bases, 7 bases remained unmatched. There are 17 residues in the CDR3. 60 Vbeta and 13 Jbeta primers were used in PCR. Method: immunoSEQ multiplex PCR; TCRdb's copy keeps in-frame clones and lacks some. Among about 140,000 clones listed, about 76% were seen once. Material for sequencing was PBMCs. The chain couples TRBV7-6 to TRBJ2-5; 12 bases fit TRBD2. This TCR derives from a man younger than 35 in good health and CMV-seronegative. CDR3 coding DNA: TGTGCCAGCAGCTTAGTTCCTAGCGGGGGGGCCTTAGAGACCCAGTACTTC. Translating it yields CASSLVPSGGALETQYF.